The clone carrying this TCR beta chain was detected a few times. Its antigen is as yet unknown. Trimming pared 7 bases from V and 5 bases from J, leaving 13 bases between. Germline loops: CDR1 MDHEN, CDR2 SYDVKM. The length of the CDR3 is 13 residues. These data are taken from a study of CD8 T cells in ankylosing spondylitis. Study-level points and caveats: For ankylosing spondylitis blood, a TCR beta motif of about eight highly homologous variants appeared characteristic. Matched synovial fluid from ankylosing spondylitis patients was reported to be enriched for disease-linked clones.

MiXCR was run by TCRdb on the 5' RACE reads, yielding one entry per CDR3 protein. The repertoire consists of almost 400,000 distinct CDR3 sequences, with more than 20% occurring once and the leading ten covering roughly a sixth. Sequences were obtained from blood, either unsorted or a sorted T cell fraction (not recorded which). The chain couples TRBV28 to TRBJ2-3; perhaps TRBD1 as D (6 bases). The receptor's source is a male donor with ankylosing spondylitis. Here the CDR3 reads CASTTHREDTQYF. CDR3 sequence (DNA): TGTGCCAGCACTACTCACAGGGAAGATACGCAGTATTTT.